What follows is one T cell receptor beta chain and its context. With 4 bases clipped from V and 0 bases from J, the junction kept 6 bases outside the gene matches. The germline gives CDR1 SGHRS, CDR2 YFSETQ. The CDR3 length is 16 residues. This record comes from a study of technical replicates of blood from a few donors. Profiled with immunoSEQ multiplex PCR; TCRdb holds only in-frame clones, not every one. The table includes roughly 100,000 clones, under 97% detected once. The sequence came from a human donor in good health. The sample comprised T cells isolated from PBMCs. This rearrangement joins TRBV5-1 to TRBJ2-7; TRBD2 matches 11 bases. DNA for the CDR3: TGCGCCAGCAGCCCGCTAGCGGGGGGTAGCTCCTACGAGCAGTACTTC. Protein sequence: CASSPLAGGSSYEQYF.